A single T cell receptor (beta chain) is shown here with its context. It has no known antigen specificity. Qualities for individual bases were not recorded, and no much larger clone is one base off. Read against the paper, the sample's treatment or condition label means: approximately nine-day PBMC culture with coronavirus spike peptide pools or control peptides (ViraFEST assay). To expand antigen-specific T cells with peptide pools and then pick out the expanded clonotypes through TCR sequencing, the study relied on the ViraFEST assay. Positive SARS-CoV-2 PCR tests in the convalescent patients dated from March to December 2020, before Alpha, Beta and Delta variants emerged in the United States. Each well held 2 million to 2.5 million PBMCs cultured with roughly 10 ug/ml peptide pools in IMDM containing approximately 5% human AB serum and roughly 9.3 IU/ml IL-2. Half of the culture medium was replaced with fresh IL-2-containing medium on days 3 and 7. After 10 days of culture, CD4+ T cells were isolated by negative selection using the EasySep CD4+ T cell isolation kit. PBMCs were separated from whole blood using Ficoll-Paque Plus gradient centrifugation and then either used fresh or cryopreserved at -140C. In general, triplicate wells were set up for every culture condition.

These data belong to a study of vaccination and CD4 T cells after COVID-19 (dated by TCRdb to between 2021 and 2023). In terms of the full investigation: Convalescent patients had a positive SARS-CoV-2 result on nasal swab PCR, and of these patients, some ten had mild disease and one had severe disease. In the convalescent cohort there were six males and four females, among whom were two Hispanic individuals, seven Caucasians, two Asians and one multiracial person. Participants got two doses of the Pfizer-BioNTech BNT162b2 vaccine (n=8) or two doses of the Moderna mRNA-1273 vaccine (n=2). Post-COVID blood samples were collected from convalescent patients a median of around 96 days after diagnosis, with a range of roughly 35 to 180 days. The time from the second vaccine dose to post-vaccine blood sampling had a median of 72 days and ranged from about 13 to 250 days. Culture stimuli were overlapping spike peptide pools from SARS-CoV-2 and from the common cold coronaviruses HCoV-NL63, HCoV-OC43 and HCoV-229E. As controls, cultures received a CEFX viral epitope pool (the positive control), an HIV-1 Nef peptide pool (the negative control), or no peptide at all. The spike-specific CD4+ TCR repertoire was compared before and after mRNA vaccination in ten to eleven COVID-19 convalescent patients and 4 infection-naive healthy vaccine recipients. General findings and caveats noted by the study authors: In convalescent patients, a median approximately 86% of post-vaccine SARS-CoV-2-reactive clones were detected only after vaccination, suggesting vaccine-specific priming. The study included relatively few convalescent patients and did not analyze early timepoints after natural infection. The median number of SARS-CoV-2-reactive clonotypes rose from under 25 after infection to around 40 after vaccination, but the change was not significant. Nearly all vaccine-specific clones in convalescent patients (304 of 307) were mono-reactive for SARS-CoV-2 spike rather than cross-reactive with common cold coronaviruses.

The protocol used for the library was PCR. DNA from cultured CD4+ T cells underwent TCR sequencing with the Oncomine TCR Beta short-read assay at the Johns Hopkins FTIC core. The QIAamp micro DNA kit was used to extract genomic DNA from the cultured CD4+ T cells. Oncomine TCR Beta libraries made from cultured CD4+ T cells were pooled using unique dual indexes and sequenced on an Illumina iSeq 100. In the paper's pipeline: Non-productive sequences were filtered out, and CDR3s that did not start with C, did not end with F or W, or were shorter than 7 amino acids were discarded. Antigen-specific clonotypes were identified with the MANAFEST web application by comparing peptide-stimulated wells with reference and other culture wells. To be called positive, a clone needed an FDR below 0.05, an odds ratio above 5, and a productive frequency above 0.1% in at least two of three replicate wells. A clonotype was classed as cross-reactive if the clonotype showed significant expansion both in SARS-CoV-2 spike wells and in at least one common cold coronavirus spike condition. Levenshtein distances (stringdist) and unrooted phylogenetic trees (ape) in R version 3.6.1 were used to assess CDR3 homology. The public reads were quality trimmed at Q25 with fastp and then assembled into clones with MiXCR by TCRdb, keeping productive beta chains. Records with the same CDR3 protein are collapsed into one entry carrying the most frequent genes and DNA. The V and J calls shown here were made by TCRdb, not taken from the authors' results. Here the sample has more than 15,000 distinct CDR3 sequences; 43% occur a single time. Of the sample, about 6% falls within the top ten clones.

Counted from cysteine to phenylalanine, this CDR3 has 17 amino acids. Of all the DNA, just the CDR3 is kept, 51 bases in frame from base 1. From a lookup of the germline V gene, CDR1 and CDR2 are SGHVS and FQNEAQ. V loses 0 bases, J loses 0 bases, and the germline ends lie 9 bases apart. The receptor chain draws on TRBV7-8 and TRBJ2-6, with a weak D call of TRBD1 (6 bases match). The sample consisted of CD4+ T cells from blood, cultured in vitro, taken before SARS-CoV-2 vaccination. The source of this sequence is a human donor who had recovered from COVID-19. The DNA sequence reads TGTGCCAGCAGCTTAGCTCGAGGGGGCTCTGGGGCCAACGTCCTGACTTTC. Its protein product is CASSLARGGSGANVLTF.